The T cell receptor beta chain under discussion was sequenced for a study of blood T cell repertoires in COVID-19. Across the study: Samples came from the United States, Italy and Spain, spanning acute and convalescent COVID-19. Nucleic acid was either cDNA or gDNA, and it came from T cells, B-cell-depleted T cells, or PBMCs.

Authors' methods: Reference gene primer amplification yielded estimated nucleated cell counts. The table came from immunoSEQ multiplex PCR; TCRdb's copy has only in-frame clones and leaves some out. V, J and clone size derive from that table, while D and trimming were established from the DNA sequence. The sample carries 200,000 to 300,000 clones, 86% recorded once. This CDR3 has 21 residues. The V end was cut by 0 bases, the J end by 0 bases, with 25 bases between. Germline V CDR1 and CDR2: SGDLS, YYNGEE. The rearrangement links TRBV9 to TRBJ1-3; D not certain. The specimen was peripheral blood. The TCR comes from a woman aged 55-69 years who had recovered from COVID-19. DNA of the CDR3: TGTGCCAGCAGCGTAGCAGATAGACTCCGATCCACATATACCTCTGGAAACACCATATATTTT. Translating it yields CASSVADRLRSTYTSGNTIYF.